A single TCR beta chain is shown here with its context. The specificity of this receptor is unknown. Base qualities are missing; no much larger clone stands one base away. TCRbeta CDR3 regions were amplified from genomic DNA using the immunoSEQ Assay, a bias-controlled multiplex PCR. The paper's data handling went like this. Nucleated cell counts per sample were estimated from amplification of reference gene primers within the assay. Sequence reads were collapsed and filtered to measure the absolute abundance of every unique TCRbeta CDR3 rearrangement. For each sample, productive Simpson clonality was calculated by taking the square root of Simpson's diversity index across productive rearrangements. The immuneACCESS repertoire file appears here via TCRdb, limited to in-frame rearrangements. These files lack a portion of the clones; in checked studies, under half of the deficit traces to unresolved V genes, and the cause of the others is not known. V, J and clone size are those of that table, while D and trimming were read from the DNA. The sample contains 150,000 to 200,000 clones, over 65% of them found a single time. Around 3% of the sample rests with the top ten.

The collaborating institutions used their own protocols to collect whole blood in K2EDTA tubes. Collaborator samples were shipped for TCRbeta analysis as frozen whole blood, isolated PBMCs, or DNA extracted from either sample type. The record originates from a study of blood T cell repertoires in COVID-19 (dated by TCRdb to 2020 to 2022). Concerning the study at large: The collaborator samples originated in the United States, Italy and Spain and spanned the acute and convalescent phases of COVID-19. The material from the prospective study consisted of cDNA or gDNA derived from T cells, B-cell-depleted T cells, or PBMCs. The repertoires were made available in a free public database intended to serve as a resource for research on the immune response to SARS-CoV-2. Nearly every sample came with metadata listing a de-identified subject ID, COVID-19 status, age in years and sex. Samples came from the ongoing ImmuneRACE study (first 160 participants) plus 1,254 subjects from 6 global collaborators. HLA class I and class II types, where available, came from metadata supplied by the sample provider rather than from assay-based typing. Subjects who had been exposed to COVID-19, were actively infected with it, or had recovered from it provided the deeply sampled blood TCRbeta repertoires that made up the dataset.

Via the germline V gene (reference sequence), CDR1 is SGHKS and CDR2 YYEKEE. The CDR3 covers 15 residues, taking in both the cysteine and the phenylalanine. The CDR3 DNA has 45 bases and is translated from base 1. Compared with germline, V lacks 1 base and J lacks 4 bases; bases without a gene match: 2. What the work shows at the level of the full study, not this receptor alone: The quantity of clinical and demographic metadata differed by source and by participant and was supplied without curation.

Sequencing input: peripheral blood. The source is a woman at least 80 years old with acute or convalescent COVID-19. This sequence uses TRBV5-5 and TRBJ2-3, with TRBD1 identical over 11 junction bases. The DNA sequence follows: TGTGCCAGCAGCTTGTGGGACAGGGGGGCAGATACGCAGTATTTT. Its protein is CASSLWDRGADTQYF.